This TCR beta chain was sequenced in a study of CD4 T cells in relation to SARS-CoV-2 and coronaviruses. CD4+ T cells from unexposed donors were obtained before the COVID-19 pandemic (2011-2018). The V and J ends lost 1 base and 2 bases respectively, with 10 bases between them. Per the germline V gene, CDR1 is SGHVS and CDR2 is FQNEAQ. This CDR3 comprises 15 residues. To note about this clone: The antigen remains undetermined.

TCRdb's copy holds only in-frame clones and misses some; the assay was immunoSEQ multiplex PCR. The data hold tens of thousands of clones, with 94% observed a single time. Study-level findings and limits: Each donor contributed either pre-pandemic or post-infection samples, not both.

The sequence was obtained from a human donor in good health. The source material was naive CD4+ T cells from PBMCs. The subset denotes: naive CD4+ T cells isolated by negative enrichment. This chain uses TRBV7-8 with TRBJ2-3, with D hard to call. CDR3 residues: CASSLDAGATDTQYF. CDR3 DNA sequence: TGTGCCAGCAGCTTAGATGCAGGAGCCACAGATACGCAGTATTTT.